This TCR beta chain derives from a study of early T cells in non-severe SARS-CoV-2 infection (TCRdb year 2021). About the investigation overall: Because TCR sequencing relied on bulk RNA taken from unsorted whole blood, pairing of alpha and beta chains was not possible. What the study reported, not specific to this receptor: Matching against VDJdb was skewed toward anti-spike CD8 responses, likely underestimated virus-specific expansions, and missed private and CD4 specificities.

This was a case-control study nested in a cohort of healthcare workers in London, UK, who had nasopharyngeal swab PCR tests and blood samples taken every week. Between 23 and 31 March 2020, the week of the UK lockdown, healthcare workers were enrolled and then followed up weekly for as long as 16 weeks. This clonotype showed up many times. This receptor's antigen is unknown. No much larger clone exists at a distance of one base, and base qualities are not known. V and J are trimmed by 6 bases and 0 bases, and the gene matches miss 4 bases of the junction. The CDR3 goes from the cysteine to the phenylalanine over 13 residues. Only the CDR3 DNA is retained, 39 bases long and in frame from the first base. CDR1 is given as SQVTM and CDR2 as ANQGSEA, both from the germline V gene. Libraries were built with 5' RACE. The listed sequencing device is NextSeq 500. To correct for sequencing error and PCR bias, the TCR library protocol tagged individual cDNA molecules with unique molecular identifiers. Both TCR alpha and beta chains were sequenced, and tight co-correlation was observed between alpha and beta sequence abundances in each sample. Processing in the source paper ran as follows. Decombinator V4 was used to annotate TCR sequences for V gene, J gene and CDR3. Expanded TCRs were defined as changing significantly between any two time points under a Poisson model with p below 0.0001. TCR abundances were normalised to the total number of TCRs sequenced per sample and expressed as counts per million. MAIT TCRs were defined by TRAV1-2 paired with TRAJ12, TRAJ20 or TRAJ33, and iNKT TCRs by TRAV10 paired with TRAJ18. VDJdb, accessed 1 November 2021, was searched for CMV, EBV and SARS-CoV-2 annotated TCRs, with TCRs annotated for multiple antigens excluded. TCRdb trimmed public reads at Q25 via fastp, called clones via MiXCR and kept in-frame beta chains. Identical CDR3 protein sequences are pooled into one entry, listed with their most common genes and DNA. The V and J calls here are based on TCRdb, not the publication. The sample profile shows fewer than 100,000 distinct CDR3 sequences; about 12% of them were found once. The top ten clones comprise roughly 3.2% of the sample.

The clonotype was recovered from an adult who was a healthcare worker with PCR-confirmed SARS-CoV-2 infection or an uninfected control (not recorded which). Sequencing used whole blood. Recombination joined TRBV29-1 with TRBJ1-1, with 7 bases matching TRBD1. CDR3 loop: CSVTGVMNTEAFF. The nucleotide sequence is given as TGCAGCGTAACAGGGGTTATGAACACTGAAGCTTTCTTT.